This TCR beta chain was identified in a study of neoadjuvant anti-PD-1 for oral cavity cancer. Using immunoSEQ multiplex PCR, the repertoire was profiled, and TCRdb retains in-frame clones only, with some absent. The table shows roughly 15,000 clones, with about 70% occurring only once. From germline, CDR1 is SQVTM and CDR2 ANQGSEA. The CDR3 extends over 17 amino acids. V lost 0 bases, J lost 0 bases, and 6 bases stayed unmatched. A few counts support this clone. Time point given: after neoadjuvant nivolumab, at surgical resection. The clonotype was recovered from a person aged 35 to 85 with oral cavity squamous cell carcinoma. The sequencing here drew on PBMCs, taken after nivolumab (anti-PD-1) treatment. This sequence joins TRBV29-1 and TRBJ1-1; 11 nucleotides line up with TRBD1. CDR3 protein: CSVEDGDRGWVNTEAFF. DNA for the CDR3: TGCAGCGTTGAAGATGGGGACAGGGGGTGGGTGAACACTGAAGCTTTCTTT.